The 19 T cell receptor beta chains below all came from one sample that was sequenced in a study of vaccination and CD4 T cells after COVID-19. Treatment denoted: roughly 10-day PBMC culture with coronavirus spike peptide pools or control peptides (ViraFEST assay). These receptors' targets are unknown. Cultured CD4+ T-cell DNA underwent Oncomine TCR Beta short-read sequencing. TCRdb re-derived calls from the PCR reads in MiXCR, one entry per CDR3 protein. This sample yields about 17,000 distinct CDR3 sequences, of which almost 60% are seen a single time; approximately 10% belongs to the top ten. The sample comprised CD4+ T cells from blood, cultured in vitro. These receptors were collected from a human donor who had recovered from COVID-19.

The genes are TRBV19 and TRBJ2-5, with D tentatively TRBD2 (5 bases). This CDR3 spans 15 amino acids. Between the trimmed V and J ends, which lost 3 bases and 5 bases, there was a span of 16 bases. Germline V gene sequence: CDR1 LNHDA, CDR2 SQIVND (reference sequence). The CDR3 region is CASSMAPGVGETQYF. The CDR3 nucleotides are TGTGCCAGTAGTATGGCCCCCGGGGTTGGGGAGACCCAGTACTTC.

This clonotype was picked up a small number of times. The rearrangement joins TRBV20-1 to TRBJ2-5; 12 nucleotides match TRBD2. In germline, CDR1 is DFQATT, CDR2 SNEGSKA (reference sequence). CDR3 length equals 15 residues. V was clipped by 0 bases and J by 4 bases; unmatched bases: 3. This chain's CDR3 is CSARESGLAGETQYF. The CDR3 nucleotides are TGCAGTGCTAGAGAATCGGGACTAGCGGGAGAGACCCAGTACTTC.

V usage is TRBV7-2 and J usage is TRBJ2-5, with 10 bases lining up with TRBD2. With 5 bases clipped from V and 2 bases from J, the junction kept 11 bases outside the gene matches. Looked up from germline, CDR1 is SGHTA and CDR2 is FQGNSA. CDR3 length equals 17 residues. The CDR3 coding sequence is TGTGCCAGCAGCCTGACTGGAGCGGGAGGGGTACAAGAGACCCAGTACTTC. Its translation: CASSLTGAGGVQETQYF.

This chain joins TRBV15 and TRBJ2-5, with 11 bases identical to TRBD1. Germline-derived CDR1 and CDR2 are LNHNV and YYDKDF (reference sequence). The CDR3 covers 13 residues. Trimming took 3 bases from V and 7 from J; bases not matched to a gene: 1. The CDR3 spells CATSSGQGATQYF. DNA for the CDR3: TGTGCCACCAGCAGCGGACAGGGGGCGACCCAGTACTTC.

The CDR3 spells CASSMWGQGANQPQHF. CDR3 nucleotides: TGTGCCAGTAGTATGTGGGGACAGGGGGCGAATCAGCCCCAGCATTTT. The chain recombines TRBV19 with TRBJ1-5; 12 bases match TRBD1. Germline V gene sequence: CDR1 LNHDA, CDR2 SQIVND (reference sequence). This CDR3 has 16 residues. The V segment lost 3 bases and the J segment 4 bases; nucleotides outside the gene matches: 4. The full variable domain, its missing parts supplied by reference TRBV19 and TRBJ1-5, is DGGITQSPKYLFRKEGQNVTLSCEQNLNHDAMYWYRQDPGQGLRLIYYSQIVNDFQKGDIAEGYSVSREKKESFPLTVTSAQKNPTAFYLCASSMWGQGANQPQHFGDGTRLSIL.

The chain combines TRBV5-4 with TRBJ2-1; a possible D gene is TRBD1 (5 bases). Germline values: CDR1 SGHNT, CDR2 YYREEE (reference sequence). The CDR3 runs to 16 residues. With 4 bases removed from V and 0 bases from J, the gap between germline ends came to 14 bases. CDR3 bases: TGTGCCAGCAGCCTGAACAGGCTGAGCTCCTACAATGAGCAGTTCTTC. It codes for CASSLNRLSSYNEQFF.

The genes are TRBV15 and TRBJ2-1; TRBD2 is a possible D gene (6 bases). V was shortened by 0 bases and J by 8 bases, with 17 bases between the two germline ends. This CDR3 contains 16 residues. CDR1 and CDR2 (germline): LNHNV, YYDKDF (reference sequence). CDR3 in DNA: TGTGCCACCAGCAGAGATCGTGCGGGACCGGGGGATGAGCAGTTCTTC. It encodes CATSRDRAGPGDEQFF.

The chain has TRBV24-1 and TRBJ2-1; D could derive from TRBD1 or TRBD2 (5 bases each). Trimming removed 7 bases at V and 6 bases at J, with 12 bases between. CDR1 KGHDR and CDR2 SFDVKD come from the germline V gene. The CDR3 spans 13 residues. CDR3 in DNA: TGTGCCACCAGCGGGACGGTGACCAATGAGCAGTTCTTC. This gives the protein CATSGTVTNEQFF.

The sample holds a few counts of this clonotype. The J gene is TRBJ2-3, the V gene TRBV20-1; perhaps TRBD2 as D (5 bases). V gave up 5 bases and J gave up 5 bases, with 14 bases separating them. Per germline, CDR1 DFQATT and CDR2 SNEGSKA (reference sequence). This CDR3 spans 13 amino acids. The CDR3 loop reads CSAAGLRRDTQYF. The CDR3, as DNA: TGCAGTGCTGCCGGACTTAGAAGAGATACGCAGTATTTT.

The chain uses TRBV20-1 and TRBJ2-1, with 11 nucleotides matching TRBD2. The trim removed 1 base at V and 1 base at J, leaving 6 bases unmatched. The CDR3 is 17 residues long. Germline CDR1 is DFQATT and CDR2 is SNEGSKA (reference sequence). CDR3 region: CSARVAGGRPSYNEQFF. The CDR3 bases are TGCAGTGCTAGAGTAGCGGGAGGGCGCCCGTCCTACAATGAGCAGTTCTTC.

The rearrangement links TRBV7-2 to TRBJ2-5, with D unresolved. Between the trimmed V and J ends, which lost 3 bases and 4 bases, there was a span of 12 bases. Germline V gene data show CDR1 as SGHTA and CDR2 as FQGNSA. The CDR3 contains 14 residues. The DNA of the CDR3 is TGTGCCAGCAGCTTTCGGGCCCCGCCAGAGACCCAGTACTTC. It yields the protein CASSFRAPPETQYF.

The chain couples TRBV6-1 to TRBJ2-3; 9 bases fit TRBD1. This CDR3 spans 15 amino acids. J lost 6 bases, V lost 6 bases, and 10 bases had no gene match. The V gene's germline CDR1 is MNHNS and CDR2 SASEGT. The CDR3 DNA follows: TGTGCCAGCAGCTTCGGACAGGGGAGAGTGGATACGCAGTATTTT. Translated, it gives CASSFGQGRVDTQYF.

The gene calls are TRBV7-2 and TRBJ2-1; no firm D call. Germline loops: CDR1 SGHTA, CDR2 FQGNSA. Trimming cost V 5 bases and J 4 bases, with 6 bases left between them. This CDR3 contains 12 residues. CDR3 nucleotide sequence: TGTGCCAGCAGCGGTGCGTACAATGAGCAGTTCTTC. It codes for CASSGAYNEQFF.

The rearrangement joins TRBV11-3 to TRBJ2-3; D is ambiguous. CDR3 size: 14 residues. V was cut by 5 bases and J by 4 bases, with 13 bases left in between. Germline lookup yields CDR1 SGHNT and CDR2 YENEEA. The CDR3 nucleotides are TGTGCCAGCAGCGTTCCACGCGGTGCAGATACGCAGTATTTT. It specifies CASSVPRGADTQYF.

The chain joins TRBV7-8 to TRBJ1-5; 7 bases match TRBD1. Looked up from germline, CDR1 is SGHVS and CDR2 is FQNEAQ. The CDR3 is 16 amino acids. J lost 1 base, V lost 2 bases, and 5 bases had no gene match. The CDR3 reads CASSLNRGLSNQPQHF. The CDR3 nucleotides are TGTGCCAGCAGCTTAAACAGGGGCCTGAGCAATCAGCCCCAGCATTTT.

This rearrangement joins TRBV6-1 to TRBJ1-5, with TRBD1 as a possible D gene (5 bases). The CDR3 runs to 14 residues. V lost 8 bases, J lost 0 bases, and 11 bases lay in between. CDR1 and CDR2 (germline): MNHNS, SASEGT. CDR3 sequence reads: CASHQGYSNQPQHF. The CDR3 DNA is TGTGCCAGCCATCAGGGTTATAGCAATCAGCCCCAGCATTTT.

This clonotype occurred a few times. The chain links TRBV5-4 to TRBJ1-2, with TRBD1 as a possible D gene (6 bases). The V end lost 4 bases, the J end lost 8 bases, and 9 bases lay between the germline ends. CDR1 SGHNT and CDR2 YYREEE come from the germline V gene (reference sequence). CDR3 length: 11 amino acids. CDR3 DNA: TGTGCCAGCAGCGGGGGGGCCGGCTACACCTTC. Its protein is CASSGGAGYTF.

This clonotype has more than one count but fewer than ten. This chain connects TRBV14 to TRBJ2-5; D is possibly TRBD1 (5 bases). Per the germline V gene, CDR1 is SGHDN and CDR2 is FVKESK. The CDR3 runs to 15 residues. V dropped 1 base and J dropped 7 bases, with 16 bases sitting between them. In nucleotides, the CDR3 is TGTGCCAGCAGCCAAGCAGGGCAGACATGGGGGACCCAGTACTTC. Amino acid sequence: CASSQAGQTWGTQYF.

This chain connects TRBV18 to TRBJ2-3; D gene unclear. The CDR3 runs to 15 residues. Germline lookup yields CDR1 KGHSH and CDR2 LQKENI. The V end lost 3 bases, the J end lost 0 bases, and 10 bases lay between the germline ends. For the CDR3, the DNA is TGTGCCAGCTCACCCGCGGAGACTAGCACAGATACGCAGTATTTT. Translating it yields CASSPAETSTDTQYF. The full variable domain, completed using reference TRBV18 and TRBJ2-3, is NAGVMQNPRHLVRRRGQEARLRCSPMKGHSHVYWYRQLPEEGLKFMVYLQKENIIDESGMPKERFSAEFPKEGPSILRIQQVVRGDSAAYFCASSPAETSTDTQYFGPGTRLTVL.